This TCR beta chain appears in the sequencing data of a study of T-cell reconstitution after alpha-beta-depleted transplantation in children (dated by TCRdb to the mid-2010s). Regarding the study in general: T-cell immune reconstitution after TCRalphabeta/CD19-depleted allogeneic hematopoietic cell transplantation in children was quantitatively tracked in the study by means of TCR repertoire profiling.

For this clonotype: No cognate antigen has been identified for it. Within one base of it there is no much larger clone, and no base qualities were kept.

The library relied on PCR. The sequencer was an Illumina HiSeq 2500. Molecular barcoding was employed in the preparation of TCR libraries, with unique molecular identifiers being used to normalize TCRbeta repertoire quantification. Starting from the raw public reads, TCRdb applied fastp trimming at Q25, assembled clones with MiXCR and retained in-frame beta chains. A single entry per CDR3 protein holds the most common genes and DNA from its merged rows. The sample records around 400,000 distinct CDR3 sequences, over 20% of which are singletons. Approximately 3.8% of the sample lies in the top ten. According to the germline V gene, CDR1 reads ENHRY and CDR2 reads SYGVKD. V trim: 0 bases; J trim: 1 base; unmatched bases: 3. Inclusive of the bounding cysteine and phenylalanine, the CDR3 is 16 residues long. Of all the DNA, just the CDR3 is kept, 48 bases in frame from base 1.

The sequence joins TRBV10-3 to TRBJ2-3, and 8 junctional nucleotides match TRBD2. Specimen: PBMCs from the stem cell graft donor, collected from the stem cell graft. This receptor was taken from a human donor who donated a stem cell graft to a child with acute myeloid leukemia. The DNA reads as follows: TGTGCCATCAGTGAGTCGCGGCGGGAGGGCACAGATACGCAGTATTTT. It codes for CAISESRREGTDTQYF.